The clone carrying this TCR beta chain has ten or more counts. No antigen is known for it. These data are taken from a study of blood T cells in healthy people across ages. Across the whole study: The capture of about one barcoded beta molecule per two T cells was achieved by template switching. Regarding the study as a whole: Relative to aged donors, long-lived donors carried more naive CD4+ cells and displayed higher diversity. The study could not conclusively compare naive and antigen-experienced cells, given its unsorted PBMCs.

Next came a second PCR, run for about 6 to 11 cycles, which used a sample-barcoded 5' primer along with a J-beta primer mix. TCRdb re-analysed the 5' RACE reads in MiXCR, keeping a single row per CDR3 protein. Seen here are hundreds of thousands of distinct CDR3 sequences, 29% observed once, and the top ten hold roughly a sixth. RNA extraction gave at least 5.5 micrograms of total RNA per sample. CDR3 length: 13 residues. Germline V gene lookup returns CDR1 SGHTA and CDR2 FQGNSA. With 1 base removed from V and 4 bases from J, the gap between germline ends came to 7 bases. Input material: blood. The chain couples TRBV7-2 to TRBJ1-2; TRBD1 might be the D (5 bases). The receptor comes from a woman older than 75 in good health. In DNA form, the CDR3 reads TGTGCCAGCAGCTTAGATACAGGCTATGGCTACACCTTC. Residues: CASSLDTGYGYTF.